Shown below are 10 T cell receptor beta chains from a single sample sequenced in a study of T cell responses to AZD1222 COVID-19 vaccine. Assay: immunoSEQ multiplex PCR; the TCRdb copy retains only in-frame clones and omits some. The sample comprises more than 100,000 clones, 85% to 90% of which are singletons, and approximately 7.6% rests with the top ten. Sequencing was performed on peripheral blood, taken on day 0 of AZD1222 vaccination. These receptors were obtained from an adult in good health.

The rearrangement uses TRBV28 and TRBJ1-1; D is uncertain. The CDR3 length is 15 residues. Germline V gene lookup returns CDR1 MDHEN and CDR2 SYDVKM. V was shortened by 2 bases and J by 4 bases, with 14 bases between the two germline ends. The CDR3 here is CASSLGLLVGTEAFF. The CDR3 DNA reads TGTGCCAGCAGTTTAGGTCTGCTGGTCGGCACTGAAGCTTTCTTT.

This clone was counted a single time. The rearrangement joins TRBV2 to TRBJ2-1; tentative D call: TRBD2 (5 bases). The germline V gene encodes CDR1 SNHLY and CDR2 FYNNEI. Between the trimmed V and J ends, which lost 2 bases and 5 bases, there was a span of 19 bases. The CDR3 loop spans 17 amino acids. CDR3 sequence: CASSEMAPGGGHNEQFF. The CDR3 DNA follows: TGTGCCAGCAGTGAAATGGCCCCCGGAGGTGGCCACAATGAGCAGTTCTTC.

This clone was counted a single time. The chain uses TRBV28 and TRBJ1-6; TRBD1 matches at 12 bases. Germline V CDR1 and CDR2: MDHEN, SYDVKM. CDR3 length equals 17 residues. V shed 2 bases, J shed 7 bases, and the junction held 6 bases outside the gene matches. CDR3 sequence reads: CASSLGTGGAGNSPLHF. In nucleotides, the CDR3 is TGTGCCAGCAGTTTAGGGACAGGGGGCGCAGGAAATTCACCCCTCCACTTT. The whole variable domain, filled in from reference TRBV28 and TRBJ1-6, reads DVKVTQSSRYLVKRTGEKVFLECVQDMDHENMFWYRQDPGLGLRLIYFSYDVKMKEKGDIPEGYSVSREKKERFSLILESASTNQTSMYLCASSLGTGGAGNSPLHFGNGTRLTVT.

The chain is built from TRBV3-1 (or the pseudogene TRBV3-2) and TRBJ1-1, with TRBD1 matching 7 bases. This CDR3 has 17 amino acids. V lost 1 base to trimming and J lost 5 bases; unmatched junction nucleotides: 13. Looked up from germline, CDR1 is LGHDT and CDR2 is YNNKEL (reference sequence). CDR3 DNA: TGTGCCAGCAGCCAAGGACGTAAGCCAGGGGGAACAACTGAAGCTTTCTTT. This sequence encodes CASSQGRKPGGTTEAFF.

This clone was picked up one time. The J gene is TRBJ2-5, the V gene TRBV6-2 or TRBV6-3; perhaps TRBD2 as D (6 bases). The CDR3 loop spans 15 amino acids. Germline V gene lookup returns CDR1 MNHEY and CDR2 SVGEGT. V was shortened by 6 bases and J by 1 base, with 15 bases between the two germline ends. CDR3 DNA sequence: TGTGCCAGCAGCTGGTTGGGCGGGACCCAAGAGACCCAGTACTTC. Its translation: CASSWLGGTQETQYF.

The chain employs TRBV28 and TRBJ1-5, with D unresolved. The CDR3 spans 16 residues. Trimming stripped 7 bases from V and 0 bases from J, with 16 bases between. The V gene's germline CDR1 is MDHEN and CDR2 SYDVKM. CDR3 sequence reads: CASTPTEGLSNQPQHF. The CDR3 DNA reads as TGTGCCAGCACTCCGACCGAAGGACTTAGCAATCAGCCCCAGCATTTT.

In DNA, the CDR3 is TGTGCCAGCAGCTTTGCTAGCGGGGGGACCGGGGAGCTGTTTTTT. Translating gives CASSFASGGTGELFF. The rearrangement uses TRBV5-6 and TRBJ2-2; TRBD2 agrees at 11 bases. The germline V gene has CDR1 SGHDT and CDR2 YYEEEE. J lost 5 bases, V lost 2 bases, and 2 bases had no gene match. This CDR3 spans 15 amino acids.

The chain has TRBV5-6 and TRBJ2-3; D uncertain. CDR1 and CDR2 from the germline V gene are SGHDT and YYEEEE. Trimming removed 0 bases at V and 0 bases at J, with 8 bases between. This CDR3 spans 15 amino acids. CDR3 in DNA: TGTGCCAGCAGCTTGGCCGGATCTAGCACAGATACGCAGTATTTT. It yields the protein CASSLAGSSTDTQYF.

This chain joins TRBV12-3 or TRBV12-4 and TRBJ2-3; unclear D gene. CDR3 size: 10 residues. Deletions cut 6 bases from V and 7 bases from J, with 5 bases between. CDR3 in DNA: TGTGCCAGCAGCCCTAATACGCAGTATTTT. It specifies CASSPNTQYF.

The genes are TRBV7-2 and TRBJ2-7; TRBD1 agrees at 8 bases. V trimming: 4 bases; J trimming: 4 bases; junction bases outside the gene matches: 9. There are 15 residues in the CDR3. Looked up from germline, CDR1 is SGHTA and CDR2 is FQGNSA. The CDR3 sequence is CASSYTGTGPYEQYF. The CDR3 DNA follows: TGTGCCAGCAGCTACACCGGGACAGGCCCGTACGAGCAGTACTTC.